This record covers a single T cell receptor beta chain. What it binds is not known. These data originate in a study of cytomegalovirus exposure and HLA in healthy donors. Study at large: When 398 donors were genotyped, around 77% of them were found to fall in the Caucasian-associated ancestry cluster. Findings and limits, study-wide: The study put about 180 TCR beta chains on its list as cytomegalovirus-associated. Using the classifier, cytomegalovirus status was reportedly diagnosed with high specificity and sensitivity. The likely explanation for a cluster of highly shared sequence variants was sequencing artifact.

In the PCR, 60 Vbeta and 13 Jbeta primers were used. This table comes from immunoSEQ multiplex PCR, and its TCRdb copy is limited to in-frame clones, with some not included. The table shows some 160,000 clones, with approximately 82% occurring only once. Germline values: CDR1 LNHDA, CDR2 SQIVND (reference sequence). The trim removed 7 bases at V and 5 bases at J, leaving 6 bases unmatched. The CDR3 runs 14 residues. This receptor was obtained from a man over 45 in good health and CMV-seropositive. The gene calls are TRBV19 and TRBJ1-1, with 11 bases aligning to TRBD1. What was sequenced was PBMCs. The CDR3: CASKGQGGRTEAFF. In DNA form, the CDR3 reads TGTGCCAGTAAGGGACAGGGGGGGAGGACTGAAGCTTTCTTT.